What follows are 32 T cell receptor beta chains derived from one specimen sequenced in a study of cytomegalovirus exposure and HLA in healthy donors. 60 Vbeta and 13 Jbeta primers were used in PCR. Profiling relied on immunoSEQ multiplex PCR, and the TCRdb table lists in-frame clones only, not all of them. The top ten clones hold about 2% of a sample with some 200,000 clones, roughly four fifths of them seen once. Sequencing was carried out using PBMCs. Source of these receptors: a woman under 40 in good health and CMV-seronegative.

V gene TRBV30 combines with J gene TRBJ1-1; 7 bases are a match to TRBD1. V lost 8 bases to trimming and J lost 7 bases; unmatched junction nucleotides: 13. Per germline, CDR1 GTSNPN and CDR2 SVGIG (reference sequence). The CDR3 sequence is 13 residues long. Here the CDR3 reads CAGHTGATLEAFF. The CDR3 DNA follows: TGTGCCGGACACACAGGGGCGACTCTTGAAGCTTTCTTT.

This clone occurred once. The rearrangement links TRBV19 to TRBJ1-1; 8 positions agree with TRBD1. V was pared by 4 bases and J by 3 bases, with 10 bases of the junction left unmatched. The CDR3 runs 16 residues. CDR1 and CDR2 from the germline V gene are LNHDA and SQIVND (reference sequence). CDR3 region: CASSTEGQGWDTEAFF. CDR3 nucleotides: TGTGCCAGTAGTACCGAAGGACAGGGCTGGGACACTGAAGCTTTCTTT. The full variable domain, with the rest looked up from reference TRBV19 and TRBJ1-1, is DGGITQSPKYLFRKEGQNVTLSCEQNLNHDAMYWYRQDPGQGLRLIYYSQIVNDFQKGDIAEGYSVSREKKESFPLTVTSAQKNPTAFYLCASSTEGQGWDTEAFFGQGTRLTVV.

This chain joins TRBV27 and TRBJ1-5; the match to TRBD1 covers 10 bases. The germline CDR1 and CDR2 sequences are MNHEY and SMNVEV (reference sequence). The CDR3 loop spans 16 amino acids. V lost 6 bases and J lost 6; bases outside the gene matches: 11. Here the CDR3 DNA reads TGTGCCAGCAGCGAGACCGGGACAGGGGCGGGTCAGCCCCAGCATTTT. This gives the protein CASSETGTGAGQPQHF.

The rearrangement links TRBV5-6 to TRBJ2-3; 8 positions agree with TRBD2. The CDR3 runs 16 residues. J gave up 5 bases and V 4 bases, and 12 bases lay outside the gene matches. Germline CDR1 reads SGHDT; CDR2 reads YYEEEE. The CDR3 region has the DNA TGTGCCAGCAGCGCTACTAGCGGCCCTTTAGGAGATACGCAGTATTTT. Its translation is CASSATSGPLGDTQYF.

V and J are TRBV4-1 and TRBJ2-7, with a weak D call TRBD1 (5 bases). The V and J ends lost 1 base and 2 bases respectively, with 6 bases between them. The CDR3 is 13 amino acids. Germline V gives CDR1 MGHRA, CDR2 YSYEKL. The CDR3 DNA reads TGCGCCAGCAGCCAAGGACAGACCTACGAGCAGTACTTC. Protein sequence: CASSQGQTYEQYF.

The CDR3 region is CASSPQTGNNEQFF. The CDR3 DNA is TGTGCCAGCAGCCCACAGACAGGAAACAATGAGCAGTTCTTC. The J gene is TRBJ2-1, the V gene TRBV11-2, with a tentative D call TRBD1 (6 bases). V was clipped by 5 bases and J by 5 bases, with 13 bases between them. In germline, CDR1 is SGHAT, CDR2 FQNNGV. CDR3 length: 14 residues.

The CDR3 spells CASIRASGDQETQYF. The CDR3 bases are TGCGCCAGCATAAGGGCTAGCGGGGACCAAGAGACCCAGTACTTC. The rearrangement links TRBV10-1 to TRBJ2-5; 9 positions agree with TRBD2. Germline V CDR1 and CDR2: WNHNN, SYGVQD (reference sequence). The V segment lost 7 bases and the J segment 0 bases; nucleotides outside the gene matches: 6. This CDR3 is 15 amino acids long.

V is TRBV5-8 and J is TRBJ1-2, with 11 bases identical to TRBD1. Germline V CDR1 and CDR2: SGHTS, YDEGEE. The V gene end was trimmed by 3 bases and the J gene end by 6 bases; junction bases not matched to a gene: 4. CDR3 length: 14 residues. CDR3 DNA: TGTGCCAGCAGCTCCGGGACAGGGGGGCATGGCTACACCTTC. Translating gives CASSSGTGGHGYTF.

This chain uses TRBV18 with TRBJ1-5; D gene uncertain. Between the trimmed V and J ends, which lost 4 bases and 4 bases, there was a span of 17 bases. The CDR3 is 16 amino acids. Germline V gene sequence: CDR1 KGHSH, CDR2 LQKENI. CDR3 protein: CASSRDRALANQPQHF. In DNA, the CDR3 is TGTGCCAGCTCACGAGATCGGGCCCTAGCAAATCAGCCCCAGCATTTT.

The V gene is TRBV10-3, the J gene TRBJ2-1; 7 bases fit TRBD1. Germline lookup yields CDR1 ENHRY and CDR2 SYGVKD. The CDR3 has 15 amino acids. V lost 2 bases, J lost 2 bases, and 3 bases stayed unmatched. This CDR3 reads CAISERTGPYNEQFF. The CDR3 DNA reads TGTGCCATCAGTGAGAGGACAGGCCCCTACAATGAGCAGTTCTTC.

The chain combines TRBV29-1 with TRBJ1-1; D uncertain. Trimming removed 2 bases at V and 1 base at J, with 5 bases between. Germline assignment: CDR1 SQVTM and CDR2 ANQGSEA. The CDR3 is 12 residues long. CDR3 sequence: CSVESGNTEAFF. The CDR3 DNA sequence: TGCAGCGTTGAATCAGGGAACACTGAAGCTTTCTTT.

Only a few counts were recorded for this clone. The gene calls are TRBV5-4 and TRBJ1-1; no clear D gene. This CDR3 has 13 amino acids. The V end lost 0 bases, the J end lost 1 base, and 4 bases lay between the germline ends. The germline V gene has CDR1 SGHNT and CDR2 YYREEE (reference sequence). CDR3 in amino acids: CASSLAWNTEAFF. The CDR3 coding sequence is TGTGCCAGCAGCTTGGCTTGGAACACTGAAGCTTTCTTT.

The rearrangement links TRBV10-3 to TRBJ2-7; 11 bases are a match to TRBD2. Germline lookup yields CDR1 ENHRY and CDR2 SYGVKD. After removal of 11 bases from V and 2 bases from J, the junction contained 8 bases not matched to a gene. The CDR3 totals 14 residues. The CDR3 sequence: CAVGRLAGPYEQYF. The CDR3, as DNA: TGTGCCGTGGGACGACTAGCGGGACCCTACGAGCAGTACTTC.

This chain uses TRBV5-1 with TRBJ2-5; no clear D. V dropped 0 bases and J dropped 0 bases, with 3 bases sitting between them. The CDR3 is 13 amino acids. The germline gives CDR1 SGHRS, CDR2 YFSETQ. The CDR3 region has the DNA TGCGCCAGCAGCTTGGCCGACCAAGAGACCCAGTACTTC. Amino acids: CASSLADQETQYF.

The chain uses TRBV30 and TRBJ2-7; D is perhaps TRBD2 (7 bases). The CDR3 covers 13 residues. Between the trimmed V and J ends, which lost 3 bases and 6 bases, there was a span of 15 bases. CDR1 and CDR2 from the germline V gene are GTSNPN and SVGIG (reference sequence). Written as DNA, the CDR3 is TGTGCCTGGAGAAACGTGGGAGGGGGCGAGCAGTACTTC. Protein product: CAWRNVGGGEQYF.

The genes are TRBV14 and TRBJ1-2, with TRBD1 matching over 7 bases. Per germline, CDR1 SGHDN and CDR2 FVKESK. After removal of 0 bases from V and 4 bases from J, the junction contained 17 bases not matched to a gene. The CDR3 covers 19 residues. The CDR3 DNA is TGTGCCAGCAGCCAAGATGTTGGCAGGGGGTGGTTGCGGGGCTATGGCTACACCTTC. Translating gives CASSQDVGRGWLRGYGYTF. Supplemented by reference TRBV14 and TRBJ1-2, the full variable domain reads EAGVTQFPSHSVIEKGQTVTLRCDPISGHDNLYWYRRVMGKEIKFLLHFVKESKQDESGMPNNRFLAERTGGTYSTLKVQPAELEDSGVYFCASSQDVGRGWLRGYGYTFGSGTRLTVV.

V gene TRBV28 combines with J gene TRBJ2-5, with 12 bases matching TRBD2. CDR1 is MDHEN, CDR2 SYDVKM, per germline. This CDR3 is built from 17 residues. The trim removed 1 base at V and 4 bases at J, leaving 7 bases unmatched. CDR3 sequence reads: CASSLSSGGALGETQYF. As DNA, the CDR3 is TGTGCCAGCAGTTTATCTAGCGGGGGGGCTCTAGGAGAGACCCAGTACTTC.

The chain recombines TRBV11-2 with TRBJ1-4; tentatively, D is TRBD1 (6 bases). The germline V gene encodes CDR1 SGHAT and CDR2 FQNNGV. The CDR3 covers 16 residues. Trimming left V 1 base short and J 7 bases short, with 16 bases between. The CDR3 here is CASSLGQGWDVEKLFF. The CDR3 DNA is TGTGCCAGCAGCTTAGGCCAGGGGTGGGATGTTGAAAAACTGTTTTTT.

J is TRBJ2-5 and V is TRBV19; 15 nucleotides agree with TRBD2. Looked up from germline, CDR1 is LNHDA and CDR2 is SQIVND (reference sequence). J gave up 4 bases and V 3 bases, and 9 bases lay outside the gene matches. The CDR3 sequence is 18 residues long. This CDR3 reads CASSMGTSGRYFPETQYF. CDR3 DNA sequence: TGTGCCAGTAGTATGGGGACTAGCGGGAGGTATTTCCCAGAGACCCAGTACTTC.

V gene TRBV5-1 combines with J gene TRBJ2-3; D gene uncertain. CDR3 size: 13 residues. Germline CDR1 SGHRS, CDR2 YFSETQ. V was clipped by 4 bases and J by 4 bases, with 10 bases between them. CDR3 amino acids: CASSPTRPDTQYF. The CDR3 DNA reads as TGCGCCAGCAGCCCGACGCGGCCAGATACGCAGTATTTT.

The chain is built from TRBV5-6 and TRBJ1-1; a possible D gene is TRBD1 (5 bases). The V gene lost 1 base and the J gene lost 4 bases, with 11 bases spanning the gap. This CDR3 spans 14 amino acids. Germline V gene sequence: CDR1 SGHDT, CDR2 YYEEEE. The CDR3 DNA follows: TGTGCCAGCAGCTTGAATGGGGGGAGCACTGAAGCTTTCTTT. Its protein product is CASSLNGGSTEAFF.

In DNA form, the CDR3 reads TGTGCCAGTAGCCCTCTCCAGGGGCCAGATACGCAGTATTTT. Protein sequence: CASSPLQGPDTQYF. The rearrangement uses TRBV19 and TRBJ2-3; D is possibly TRBD1 (6 bases). Trimming stripped 6 bases from V and 4 bases from J, with 14 bases between. CDR1 and CDR2 from the germline V gene are LNHDA and SQIVND (reference sequence). The length of the CDR3 is 14 residues.

This clone has a single count. The chain has TRBV5-4 and TRBJ2-7; 13 bases are shared with TRBD2. The trim removed 4 bases at V and 2 bases at J, leaving 3 bases unmatched. The CDR3 sequence is 15 residues long. Germline V gene lookup returns CDR1 SGHNT and CDR2 YYREEE (reference sequence). CDR3 DNA: TGTGCCAGCAGCCAAGGACTAGCGGGGGCCTACGAGCAGTACTTC. Its translation is CASSQGLAGAYEQYF.

The chain is built from TRBV29-1 and TRBJ1-2; 7 positions agree with TRBD1. The J segment lost 6 bases and the V segment lost 6 bases, leaving 4 bases of the junction unmatched. The CDR3 spans 11 residues. Germline-derived CDR1 and CDR2 are SQVTM and ANQGSEA. The DNA of the CDR3 is TGCAGCGTGTACAGGGGTGATGGCTACACCTTC. Its translation: CSVYRGDGYTF.

The chain employs TRBV30 and TRBJ1-1, with 12 bases that match TRBD1. With V trimmed by 0 bases and J by 6 bases, 2 bases remained unmatched. In germline, CDR1 is GTSNPN, CDR2 SVGIG (reference sequence). This CDR3 region has 14 residues. The CDR3 DNA is TGTGCCTGGAGTGTGGGACAGGGGGCCTCTGAAGCTTTCTTT. Translating it yields CAWSVGQGASEAFF.

The rearrangement uses TRBV25-1 and TRBJ2-1, with TRBD2 matching over 7 bases. Looked up from germline, CDR1 is MGHDK and CDR2 is SYGVNS. The CDR3 is made up of 13 amino acids. The V gene end was trimmed by 7 bases and the J gene end by 5 bases; junction bases not matched to a gene: 5. The CDR3, as DNA: TGTGCCAGCACCCGGGACTACAACAATGAGCAGTTCTTC. Its protein is CASTRDYNNEQFF.

This clone has only a few counts. This chain joins TRBV30 and TRBJ2-1; 13 nucleotides align to TRBD2. Germline lookup yields CDR1 GTSNPN and CDR2 SVGIG (reference sequence). The CDR3 length is 15 residues. Trimming at V came to 2 bases and at J to 7 bases, leaving 5 bases not matched to a gene. CDR3 sequence (DNA): TGTGCCTGGAGTTTTTGGACTAGCGGGAGTAATGAGCAGTTCTTC. Its translation is CAWSFWTSGSNEQFF.

The chain couples TRBV5-1 to TRBJ2-2; D possibly corresponds to TRBD1 (6 bases). The CDR3 is 16 residues long. CDR1 and CDR2 from the germline V gene are SGHRS and YFSETQ. The germline V and J ends were trimmed by 3 bases and 3 bases, with 15 bases remaining between them. The DNA for the CDR3 is TGCGCCAGCAGCTGGTTCACTCCAGGGGACACCGGGGAGCTGTTTTTT. This gives the protein CASSWFTPGDTGELFF.

The gene calls are TRBV7-2 and TRBJ2-2; D is uncertain. The V and J ends lost 0 bases and 4 bases respectively, with 6 bases between them. This CDR3 is 14 amino acids long. Germline V gives CDR1 SGHTA, CDR2 FQGNSA. CDR3 amino acids: CASSLAASTGELFF. The DNA of the CDR3 is TGTGCCAGCAGCTTAGCGGCTTCCACCGGGGAGCTGTTTTTT.

The chain joins TRBV28 to TRBJ1-3; no definite D call. This CDR3 spans 13 amino acids. V was shortened by 6 bases and J by 1 base, with 7 bases between the two germline ends. CDR1 is MDHEN, CDR2 SYDVKM, per germline. CDR3 region: CASSALSGNTIYF. The DNA of the CDR3 is TGTGCCAGCAGCGCCCTATCTGGAAACACCATATATTTT.

The rearrangement uses TRBV7-8 and TRBJ1-1; D not resolved. Per germline, CDR1 SGHVS and CDR2 FQNEAQ. The CDR3 sequence is 15 residues long. V shed 1 base and J shed 4 bases, with 13 bases lying between them. The CDR3 DNA reads as TGTGCCAGCAGCTTAGTGGGAGAGGTTGGCACTGAAGCTTTCTTT. Protein product: CASSLVGEVGTEAFF.

CDR3: CSVEGQREFF. CDR3 coding DNA: TGCAGCGTTGAAGGGCAACGGGAGTTCTTC. This chain joins TRBV29-1 and TRBJ2-1; no definite D call. CDR3 length equals 10 residues. Trimming stripped 1 base from V and 14 bases from J, with 9 bases between. Looked up from germline, CDR1 is SQVTM and CDR2 is ANQGSEA.